The next 13 T cell receptor beta chains were all read from a single sample in a study of control samples from healthy donors and cancer patients. The table came from immunoSEQ multiplex PCR; TCRdb's copy has only in-frame clones and leaves some out. Of about 170,000 clones in the sample, about nine tenths were seen once. Material: blood. All receptors derive from a woman aged 30 to 39 in good health.

The chain links TRBV2 to TRBJ1-6; 9 nucleotides align to TRBD1. This CDR3 has 16 residues. J was trimmed by 6 bases and V by 6 bases; bases with no gene match: 9. Germline lookup yields CDR1 SNHLY and CDR2 FYNNEI. As DNA, the CDR3 is TGTGCCAGCAGAATTGTACAGGGGGCGGGTAATTCACCCCTCCACTTT. This encodes CASRIVQGAGNSPLHF.

The genes are TRBV18 and TRBJ2-2, with D maybe TRBD2 (6 bases). This CDR3 is 14 amino acids long. Per germline, CDR1 KGHSH and CDR2 LQKENI. V was clipped by 4 bases and J by 1 base, with 7 bases between them. CDR3 sequence: CASSRLENTGELFF. The CDR3 DNA reads TGTGCCAGCTCACGACTAGAGAACACCGGGGAGCTGTTTTTT.

This clone was seen once. The chain combines TRBV28 with TRBJ2-7; D is perhaps TRBD1 (5 bases). This CDR3 is 14 amino acids long. V was trimmed by 3 bases and J by 2 bases, leaving 11 bases between them. Germline values: CDR1 MDHEN, CDR2 SYDVKM. The CDR3 reads CASSLSTGPYEQYF. DNA of the CDR3: TGTGCCAGCAGTTTGTCCACAGGTCCCTACGAGCAGTACTTC.

The chain links TRBV5-1 to TRBJ2-1; 10 bases are a match to TRBD1. The V segment lost 4 bases and the J segment 4 bases; nucleotides outside the gene matches: 2. This CDR3 has 14 residues. From germline, CDR1 is SGHRS and CDR2 YFSETQ. CDR3 sequence (DNA): TGCGCCAGCAGCCCGGGACAGGGGTACAATGAGCAGTTCTTC. It translates to CASSPGQGYNEQFF.

The chain combines TRBV30 with TRBJ1-1; TRBD1 matches 7 bases. CDR3 size: 15 residues. With V trimmed by 2 bases and J by 3 bases, 9 bases remained unmatched. The V gene's germline CDR1 is GTSNPN and CDR2 SVGIG (reference sequence). The CDR3 region is CAWSTDDRVDTEAFF. As DNA, the CDR3 is TGTGCCTGGAGTACCGACGACAGGGTGGACACTGAAGCTTTCTTT.

Points on this clone: The sample holds other DNA sequences that translate to the same CDR3. The chain has TRBV18 and TRBJ1-5, with D hard to call. V gave up 0 bases and J gave up 4 bases, with 7 bases separating them. The CDR3 is 14 residues long. Germline V gene data show CDR1 as KGHSH and CDR2 as LQKENI. Here the CDR3 DNA reads TGTGCCAGCTCACCACCAGGGTCAAATCAGCCCCAGCATTTT. Its protein product is CASSPPGSNQPQHF. Full variable domain (outside the CDR3, taken from reference TRBV18 and TRBJ1-5): NAGVMQNPRHLVRRRGQEARLRCSPMKGHSHVYWYRQLPEEGLKFMVYLQKENIIDESGMPKERFSAEFPKEGPSILRIQQVVRGDSAAYFCASSPPGSNQPQHFGDGTRLSIL.

In this sample, this clone turned up a few times. The rearrangement joins TRBV29-1 to TRBJ1-5, with D uncertain. Germline lookup yields CDR1 SQVTM and CDR2 ANQGSEA. The CDR3 is 13 residues long. Between the trimmed V and J ends, which lost 6 bases and 0 bases, there was a span of 9 bases. Here the CDR3 reads CSVADSSNQPQHF. The CDR3 DNA follows: TGCAGCGTCGCCGACTCTAGCAATCAGCCCCAGCATTTT.

This chain links TRBV6-2 or TRBV6-3 with TRBJ2-3; 11 bases agree with TRBD2. After removal of 6 bases from V and 3 bases from J, the junction contained 5 bases not matched to a gene. From germline, CDR1 is MNHEY and CDR2 SVGEGT. The CDR3 is 15 amino acids. The CDR3: CASSPGTSGTDTQYF. CDR3 DNA sequence: TGTGCCAGCAGCCCCGGGACTAGCGGTACAGATACGCAGTATTTT.

CDR3 nucleotides: TGTGCCAGCTCACCGTTGGGGGTGAGTGACACTGAAGCTTTCTTT. Protein sequence: CASSPLGVSDTEAFF. The chain uses TRBV18 and TRBJ1-1; perhaps TRBD1 as D (5 bases). CDR1 is KGHSH, CDR2 LQKENI, per germline. V lost 3 bases and J 3 bases, leaving 14 bases between the germline ends. This CDR3 is built from 15 residues.

J is TRBJ1-2 and V is TRBV29-1; D might be TRBD1 (6 bases). CDR1 SQVTM and CDR2 ANQGSEA come from the germline V gene. The CDR3 length is 12 residues. Between the trimmed V and J ends, which lost 0 bases and 7 bases, there was a span of 9 bases. The CDR3 is CSVEEGAGGYTF. CDR3 nucleotide sequence: TGCAGCGTTGAAGAGGGGGCGGGTGGCTACACCTTC.

The genes are TRBV23-1 and TRBJ1-6; the D is unclear. TRBV23-1 counts as an open reading frame of uncertain function. V was cut by 4 bases and J by 3 bases, with 13 bases left in between. CDR3 length equals 16 residues. The CDR3 DNA follows: TGCGCCAGCAGTCTACCGGACGTCCTCTATAATTCACCCCTCCACTTT. Amino acid sequence: CASSLPDVLYNSPLHF.

The chain couples TRBV30 to TRBJ2-2; the D gene is possibly TRBD1 (6 bases). There are 12 residues in the CDR3. The V end lost 5 bases, the J end lost 7 bases, and 11 bases lay between the germline ends. In germline, CDR1 is GTSNPN, CDR2 SVGIG (reference sequence). This CDR3 is CAWGNRVGELFF. The CDR3, as DNA: TGTGCCTGGGGAAACAGGGTCGGGGAGCTGTTTTTT. Complete variable domain (other parts from reference TRBV30 and TRBJ2-2): SQTIHQWPATLVQPVGSPLSLECTVEGTSNPNLYWYRQAAGRGLQLLFYSVGIGQISSEVPQNLSASRPQDRQFILSSKKLLLSDSGFYLCAWGNRVGELFFGEGSRLTVL.

The V gene is TRBV6-5, the J gene TRBJ1-1; D possibly corresponds to TRBD1 (5 bases). This CDR3 has 14 amino acids. The germline gives CDR1 MNHEY, CDR2 SVGAGI. Trimming stripped 2 bases from V and 6 bases from J, with 13 bases between. For the CDR3, the DNA is TGTGCCAGCAGTTACGGGGGTTATGGCCCTGAAGCTTTCTTT. Translated, it gives CASSYGGYGPEAFF.